The sequence of this T cell receptor (beta chain) was determined in a study of somatic mutations in cytotoxic T cells in rheumatoid arthritis. Background on the study: Using a FACSAria II or Sony SH800, a portion of the V beta antibody-stained T-cell populations were flow-sorted at nearly 100% purity, and among those populations were V beta1+ cells that were then sequenced for TCRB. Study-wide points: Age was associated with higher CD8+ clonality in rheumatoid arthritis patients, not in healthy controls. Measured CD8+ T-cell clonality, a value compared between rheumatoid arthritis patients and age-matched healthy controls, did not differ significantly.

Measured with immunoSEQ multiplex PCR; TCRdb has only the in-frame clones, and not every one. This sample has 15,000 to 20,000 clones, with around 79% found just once. Using positive magnetic bead selection on an AutoMACS, CD4+ and CD8+ cells were isolated, after which their purity was checked by flow cytometry. This clone is labeled medium-sized. The antigen is not known. This CDR3 region has 14 residues. V lost 1 base and J 5 bases, leaving 11 bases between the germline ends. Germline V lookup: CDR1 SEHNR, CDR2 FQNEAQ (reference sequence). The sample taken for sequencing was CD8+ T cells sorted from blood. The chain employs TRBV7-9 and TRBJ1-1; D not certain. This clonotype originated in an adult with rheumatoid arthritis. CDR3 loop: CASSLVLGSTEAFF. The CDR3 DNA is TGTGCCAGCAGCTTAGTACTAGGGAGTACTGAAGCTTTCTTT.